One sample yielded the 15 T cell receptor beta chains listed below, sequenced in a study of identical twins. Using its own MiXCR run on the 5' RACE reads, TCRdb lists one record per CDR3 protein. This sample has about 550,000 distinct CDR3 sequences, with 20% to 25% found just once. Separately, the same data were catalogued under a study of yellow fever vaccine responses in identical twins.

Sequencing was carried out using CD4+ T cells sorted from blood. The origin of the receptors is a woman aged 18 to 35 in good health.

The chain recombines TRBV5-4 with TRBJ2-2, with 12 bases fitting TRBD1. CDR3 size: 17 residues. Germline CDR1 SGHNT, CDR2 YYREEE (reference sequence). Trimming removed 4 bases from V and 4 bases from J; junction bases left unmatched: 8. The CDR3 DNA sequence: TGTGCCAGCAGCCCCCGGGACAGGGGGCAGATCACCGGGGAGCTGTTTTTT. Residues: CASSPRDRGQITGELFF.

The V gene is TRBV12-3 or TRBV12-4, the J gene TRBJ2-2, with a weak D call TRBD2 (6 bases). The V end was cut by 3 bases, the J end by 4 bases, with 12 bases between. The length of the CDR3 is 15 residues. CDR3 in amino acids: CASSFVLRGTGELFF. The CDR3 nucleotides are TGTGCCAGCAGTTTTGTATTGCGGGGCACCGGGGAGCTGTTTTTT.

The chain couples TRBV10-3 to TRBJ2-3; TRBD1 is a possible D gene (6 bases). Germline V gene sequence: CDR1 ENHRY, CDR2 SYGVKD. The CDR3 loop spans 17 amino acids. V shed 4 bases and J shed 1 base, with 18 bases lying between them. The CDR3 loop is CAISASLGQGRTDTQYF. The CDR3 DNA sequence: TGTGCCATCAGTGCGTCTTTGGGGCAGGGGCGCACAGATACGCAGTATTTT.

This chain joins TRBV7-6 and TRBJ2-1; 8 bases agree with TRBD1. V shed 5 bases and J 8 bases; nucleotides not matched to a gene: 5. CDR1 and CDR2 (germline): SGHVS, FNYEAQ. The CDR3 length is 13 residues. The CDR3 DNA reads as TGTGCCAGCAGCAAGGACAGGGACTATGAGCAGTTCTTC. This gives the protein CASSKDRDYEQFF.

This clonotype was seen a few times. This rearrangement joins TRBV12-3 or TRBV12-4 to TRBJ2-5; D call uncertain. Trimming removed 6 bases from V and 5 bases from J, with 16 bases in between. The CDR3 spans 14 residues. CDR3 region: CASSPGPTGETQYF. The CDR3 DNA is TGTGCCAGCAGCCCGGGTCCCACTGGGGAGACCCAGTACTTC.

CDR3 residues: CASSSARDGRNEQFF. CDR3 DNA sequence: TGTGCCAGCAGCTCGGCCCGGGACGGCCGCAATGAGCAGTTCTTC. The chain links TRBV27 to TRBJ2-1; D is perhaps TRBD1 or TRBD2 (5 bases each). The CDR3 contains 15 residues. Trimming pared 6 bases from V and 6 bases from J, leaving 18 bases between. CDR1 is MNHEY, CDR2 SMNVEV, per germline (reference sequence).

This clonotype has only a few counts. The chain is built from TRBV6-2 or TRBV6-3 and TRBJ2-1; possibly TRBD2 for D (5 bases). The CDR3 sequence is 15 residues long. Germline values: CDR1 MNHEY, CDR2 SVGEGT. The V and J ends lost 9 bases and 4 bases respectively, with 19 bases between them. The chain's CDR3 is CASVLVTRGYNEQFF. The CDR3 DNA follows: TGTGCCAGTGTTTTGGTAACCCGGGGATACAATGAGCAGTTCTTC.

The V and J genes are TRBV4-2 and TRBJ1-6; D remains ambiguous. Trimming removed 0 bases from V and 9 bases from J, with 9 bases in between. The CDR3 spans 14 residues. CDR1 and CDR2 from the germline V gene are LGHNA and YNFKEQ. The CDR3 is CASSQDKRASPLHF. Here the CDR3 DNA reads TGTGCCAGCAGCCAAGATAAGCGGGCTTCACCCCTCCACTTT.

This clonotype was recorded a few times. This chain connects TRBV7-9 to TRBJ2-1; D is possibly TRBD2 (6 bases). Germline lookup yields CDR1 SEHNR and CDR2 FQNEAQ (reference sequence). V lost 1 base to trimming and J lost 9 bases, with 16 bases between them. The CDR3 runs 15 residues. The CDR3 spells CASSLVPQEGSEQFF. The CDR3 DNA is TGTGCCAGCAGCTTAGTTCCTCAGGAGGGCAGTGAGCAGTTCTTC.

The CDR3 sequence is CASSGGTGTSTDTQYF. DNA for the CDR3: TGCGCCAGCAGCGGGGGGACAGGAACTAGCACAGATACGCAGTATTTT. J is TRBJ2-3 and V is TRBV5-1, with 8 bases fitting TRBD1. V was pared by 4 bases and J by 0 bases, with 7 bases of the junction left unmatched. The CDR3 is 16 residues long. Germline V gene data show CDR1 as SGHRS and CDR2 as YFSETQ.

The rearrangement uses TRBV12-3 or TRBV12-4 and TRBJ1-3; D unclear. This CDR3 comprises 14 residues. Trimming removed 2 bases at V and 5 bases at J, with 10 bases between. The CDR3 DNA follows: TGTGCCAGCAGTTTACAACAGCTTCGAAACACCATATATTTT. It specifies CASSLQQLRNTIYF.

The sample holds a few counts of this clonotype. This sequence joins TRBV7-7 and TRBJ2-5; 12 positions match TRBD2. Germline loops: CDR1 SSHAT, CDR2 FNYEAQ (reference sequence). V shed 1 base, J shed 1 base, and the junction held 1 base outside the gene matches. CDR3 length: 16 residues. The CDR3 protein is CASSLGLAGVQETQYF. The CDR3 DNA follows: TGTGCCAGCAGCTTAGGACTAGCGGGGGTCCAAGAGACCCAGTACTTC.

V is TRBV28 and J is TRBJ2-6; no reliable D call. Germline V gene sequence: CDR1 MDHEN, CDR2 SYDVKM. V lost 3 bases to trimming and J lost 2 bases, with 17 bases between them. This CDR3 is 18 amino acids long. The CDR3 region is CASSFPALPVPGANVLTF. CDR3 sequence (DNA): TGTGCCAGCAGTTTTCCGGCGCTCCCAGTCCCTGGGGCCAACGTCCTGACTTTC.

The chain joins TRBV19 to TRBJ2-5; 7 positions agree with TRBD1. V was pared by 3 bases and J by 3 bases, with 7 bases of the junction left unmatched. This CDR3 spans 15 amino acids. Per germline, CDR1 LNHDA and CDR2 SQIVND (reference sequence). The CDR3 sequence is CASSIGRQGKETQYF. Here the CDR3 DNA reads TGTGCCAGTAGTATCGGGCGACAGGGTAAAGAGACCCAGTACTTC.

This clonotype has a handful of counts. The J gene is TRBJ2-7, the V gene TRBV12-3 or TRBV12-4, with D possibly being TRBD2 (5 bases). The CDR3 sequence is 15 residues long. Between the trimmed V and J ends, which lost 1 base and 2 bases, there was a span of 12 bases. CDR3 nucleotide sequence: TGTGCCAGCAGTTTAGAAAGCGGAAGAACCTACGAGCAGTACTTC. As protein: CASSLESGRTYEQYF.